This T cell receptor beta chain was recorded in a study of sequential checkpoint blockade in melanoma. Across the study: Maintenance nivolumab came after either treatment sequence.

The V gene end was trimmed by 2 bases and the J gene end by 7 bases; junction bases not matched to a gene: 8. Germline CDR1 reads SQVTM; CDR2 reads ANQGSEA. This CDR3 has 15 amino acids. Assay used: immunoSEQ multiplex PCR; TCRdb lists only in-frame clones, some missing. Of roughly 28,000 clones listed, 77% were seen once; the top ten hold 22%. The sample holds one count of this clone. The treatment: randomized to nivolumab then ipilimumab (arm A) or the reverse (arm B). DNA-damaging chemotherapy had not been given to any patient beforehand. V is TRBV29-1 and J is TRBJ2-1, with TRBD2 identical over 10 bases. The receptor was isolated from a human donor with melanoma. The material was CD8+ T cells sorted from blood (inferred from file names), obtained from a patient given nivolumab and ipilimumab in sequence. CDR3 protein: CSVELAGGLLNEQFF. CDR3 bases: TGCAGCGTTGAATTAGCGGGGGGTCTTTTGAATGAGCAGTTCTTC.